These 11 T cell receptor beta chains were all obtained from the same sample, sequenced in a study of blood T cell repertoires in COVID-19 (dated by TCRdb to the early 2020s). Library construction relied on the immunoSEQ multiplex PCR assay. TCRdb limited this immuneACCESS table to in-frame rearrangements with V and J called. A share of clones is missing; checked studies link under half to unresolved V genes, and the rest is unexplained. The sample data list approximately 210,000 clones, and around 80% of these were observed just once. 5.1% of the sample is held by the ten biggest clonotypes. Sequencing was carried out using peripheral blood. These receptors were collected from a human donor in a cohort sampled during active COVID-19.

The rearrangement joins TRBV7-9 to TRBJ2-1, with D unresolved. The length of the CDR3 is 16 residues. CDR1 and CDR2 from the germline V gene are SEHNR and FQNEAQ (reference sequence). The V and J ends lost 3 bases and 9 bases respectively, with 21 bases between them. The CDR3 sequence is CASSFPEEIWSGEQFF. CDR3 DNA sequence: TGTGCCAGCAGCTTTCCTGAGGAGATATGGTCGGGTGAGCAGTTCTTC.

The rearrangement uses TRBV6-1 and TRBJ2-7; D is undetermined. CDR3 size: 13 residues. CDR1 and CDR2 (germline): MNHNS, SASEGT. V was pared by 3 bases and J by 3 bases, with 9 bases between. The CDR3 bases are TGTGCCAGCAGTGAGGCTTATCGCTACGAGCAGTACTTC. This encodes CASSEAYRYEQYF.

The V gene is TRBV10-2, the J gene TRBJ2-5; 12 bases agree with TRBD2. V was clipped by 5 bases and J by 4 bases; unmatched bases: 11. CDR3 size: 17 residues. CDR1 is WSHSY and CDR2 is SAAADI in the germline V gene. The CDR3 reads CASSLPGLAGYGETQYF. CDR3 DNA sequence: TGCGCCAGCAGTTTACCGGGACTAGCGGGCTACGGAGAGACCCAGTACTTC.

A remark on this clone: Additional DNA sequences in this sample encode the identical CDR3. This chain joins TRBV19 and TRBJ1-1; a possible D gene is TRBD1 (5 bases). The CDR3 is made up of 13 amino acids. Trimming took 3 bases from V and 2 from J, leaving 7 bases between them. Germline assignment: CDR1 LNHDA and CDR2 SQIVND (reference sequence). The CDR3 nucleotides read TGTGCCAGTAGTATGGGACTTAACACTGAAGCTTTCTTT. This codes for CASSMGLNTEAFF.

The CDR3 DNA is TGTGCCAGCAGTTTCCTCTTCCAAGGGACAGGAAATTACGAGCAGTACTTC. Translating gives CASSFLFQGTGNYEQYF. V is TRBV27 and J is TRBJ2-7; 8 nucleotides line up with TRBD1. This CDR3 has 17 amino acids. Trimming cost V 3 bases and J 4 bases; bases outside gene matches: 14. The germline V gene encodes CDR1 MNHEY and CDR2 SMNVEV (reference sequence).

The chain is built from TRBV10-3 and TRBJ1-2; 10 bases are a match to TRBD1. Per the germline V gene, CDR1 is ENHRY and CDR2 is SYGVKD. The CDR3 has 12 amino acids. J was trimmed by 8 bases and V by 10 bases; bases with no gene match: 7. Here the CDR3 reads CATPGTGVGYTF. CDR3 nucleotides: TGTGCCACCCCTGGGACAGGGGTAGGCTACACCTTC.

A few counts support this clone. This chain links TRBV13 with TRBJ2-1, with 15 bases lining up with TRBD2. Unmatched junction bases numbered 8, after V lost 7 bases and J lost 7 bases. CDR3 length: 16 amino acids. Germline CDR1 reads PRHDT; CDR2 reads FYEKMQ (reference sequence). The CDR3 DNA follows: TGTGCCAGCACCTTCGGAGGACTAGCGGGAGGGAATGAGCAGTTCTTC. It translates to CASTFGGLAGGNEQFF. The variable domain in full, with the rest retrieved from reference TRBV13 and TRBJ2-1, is AAGVIQSPRHLIKEKRETATLKCYPIPRHDTVYWYQQGPGQDPQFLISFYEKMQSDKGSIPDRFSAQQFSDYHSELNMSSLELGDSALYFCASTFGGLAGGNEQFFGPGTRLTVL.

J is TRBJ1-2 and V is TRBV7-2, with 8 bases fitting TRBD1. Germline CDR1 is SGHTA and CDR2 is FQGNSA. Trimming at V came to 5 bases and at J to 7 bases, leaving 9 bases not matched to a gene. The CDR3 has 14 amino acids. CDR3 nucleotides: TGTGCCAGCAGCACCGGACAGGGTGAGGGTGGCTACACCTTC. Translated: CASSTGQGEGGYTF.

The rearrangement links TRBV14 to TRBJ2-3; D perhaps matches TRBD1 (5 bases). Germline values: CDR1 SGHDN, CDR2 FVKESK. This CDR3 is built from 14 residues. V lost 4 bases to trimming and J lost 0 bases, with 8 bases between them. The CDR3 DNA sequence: TGTGCCAGCAGCCCTGACAGTAGCACAGATACGCAGTATTTT. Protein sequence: CASSPDSSTDTQYF.

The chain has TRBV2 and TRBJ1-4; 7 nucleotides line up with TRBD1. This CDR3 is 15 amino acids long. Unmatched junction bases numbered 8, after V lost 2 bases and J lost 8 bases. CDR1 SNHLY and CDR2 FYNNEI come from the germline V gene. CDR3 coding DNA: TGTGCCAGCAGTGAATTAAAGGGGGCAGTGGAAAAACTGTTTTTT. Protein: CASSELKGAVEKLFF.

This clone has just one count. The CDR3 nucleotides are TGTGCCAGCAGCCGAACAGGGGTTTTTGGAGAGCAGTACTTC. Its translation is CASSRTGVFGEQYF. The gene calls are TRBV6-5 and TRBJ2-7; the match to TRBD1 covers 7 bases. Germline lookup yields CDR1 MNHEY and CDR2 SVGAGI. Trimming at V came to 6 bases and at J to 7 bases, leaving 12 bases not matched to a gene. This CDR3 has 14 residues.